Listed below are T cell receptor beta chains from one sample, sequenced in a study of CD4 T cells in relation to SARS-CoV-2 and coronaviruses. Their specific antigens are unknown. Sequencing was performed with immunoSEQ multiplex PCR; in TCRdb, only in-frame clones are kept and a portion is missing. The sample lists about 40,000 clones; approximately 77% were seen once. The sample was naive CD4+ T cells from PBMCs, cultured in vitro. Receptors were obtained from an adult with COVID-19. Each CDR3 is given with its conserved first and last residue. D genes are given only for firm matches. Rows may omit the clone size; those that give it use once, few, many or a size class.

cdr3_length j_call v_call clone_size d_call cdr3_aa cdr3_nt
17 TRBJ2-3 TRBV7-3 . TRBD2 CASSSSPSGINTDTQYF TGTGCCAGCAGCTCCAGCCCTAGCGGGATAAACACAGATACGCAGTATTTT
12 TRBJ2-7 TRBV3-1/TRBV3-2 . . CASSQLAYEQYF TGTGCCAGCAGCCAATTGGCCTACGAGCAGTACTTC
15 TRBJ2-7 TRBV28 . . CASSSGAESSYEQYF TGTGCCAGCAGTTCCGGGGCCGAAAGCTCCTACGAGCAGTACTTC
12 TRBJ1-2 TRBV28 . TRBD1 CANMDREKGYTF TGTGCCAACATGGACAGGGAGAAGGGCTACACCTTC
17 TRBJ2-3 TRBV15 . . CATSPQRGAGWTDTQYF TGTGCCACCAGCCCACAGAGGGGGGCAGGGTGGACAGATACGCAGTATTTT
14 TRBJ2-7 TRBV10-3 . TRBD1 CAIRGGQGSDEQYF TGTGCCATCAGGGGGGGACAGGGGAGCGACGAGCAGTACTTC
18 TRBJ2-5 TRBV19 once . CASSRGAGGVTIQETQYF TGTGCCAGTAGTCGGGGGGCAGGGGGCGTCACAATCCAAGAGACCCAGTACTTC
17 TRBJ2-7 TRBV6-2/TRBV6-3 . TRBD2 CASSSNTGTSGIYEQYF TGTGCCAGCAGTTCGAATACCGGGACTAGCGGGATCTACGAGCAGTACTTC
16 TRBJ2-1 TRBV9 . TRBD2 CASSYSGNQPYNEQFF TGTGCCAGCAGCTATAGCGGGAATCAACCCTACAATGAGCAGTTCTTC
13 TRBJ2-7 TRBV11-2 once . CASSLDRGDEQYF TGTGCCAGCAGCTTAGATAGGGGAGACGAGCAGTACTTC
18 TRBJ1-5 TRBV27 . TRBD1 CASSPRDSGIMRDQPQHF TGTGCCAGCAGTCCCCGGGACAGTGGGATTATGAGGGACCAGCCCCAGCATTTT
18 TRBJ2-5 TRBV14 . TRBD2 CASSQAGPGTSGIETQYF TGTGCCAGCAGCCAAGCGGGACCAGGGACTAGCGGGATCGAGACCCAGTACTTC
15 TRBJ2-7 TRBV7-6 . TRBD2 CASSFSAGGTYEQYF TGTGCCAGCAGCTTCTCGGCGGGAGGGACCTACGAGCAGTACTTC
11 TRBJ2-1 TRBV9 . . CASSSRGEEFF TGTGCCAGCAGCTCGCGTGGGGAGGAGTTCTTC
15 TRBJ2-1 TRBV11-2 . TRBD2 CASSLSGGPYGEQFF TGTGCCAGCAGCTTGTCGGGAGGGCCATATGGTGAGCAGTTCTTC
13 TRBJ1-2 TRBV6-1 . . CASSETGDYGYTF TGTGCCAGCAGTGAAACGGGGGACTATGGCTACACCTTC
15 TRBJ2-1 TRBV9 once . CASSVEFGLYNEQFF TGTGCCAGCAGCGTAGAGTTCGGACTCTACAATGAGCAGTTCTTC
13 TRBJ2-7 TRBV29-1 . TRBD2 CSVESGETYEQYF TGCAGCGTTGAGAGCGGGGAGACCTACGAGCAGTACTTC
15 TRBJ1-5 TRBV28 . TRBD1 CASTESGTGDQPQHF TGTGCCAGCACCGAATCCGGGACAGGGGATCAGCCCCAGCATTTT
16 TRBJ2-5 TRBV5-4 . . CASSFEYQEGQETQYF TGTGCCAGCAGCTTTGAGTATCAGGAAGGGCAAGAGACCCAGTACTTC
15 TRBJ1-1 TRBV6-5 . . CASSLVWMMNTEAFF TGTGCCAGCAGTTTGGTCTGGATGATGAACACTGAAGCTTTCTTT
14 TRBJ1-1 TRBV5-1 . TRBD1 CASSLPGQGAKAFF TGCGCCAGCAGCCTGCCGGGACAGGGGGCGAAAGCTTTCTTT
15 TRBJ1-4 TRBV25-1 . TRBD1 CASSGPGQGAEKLFF TGTGCCAGCAGTGGCCCTGGACAGGGGGCGGAAAAACTGTTTTTT
17 TRBJ2-3 TRBV30 . TRBD1 CAWSAGPGQGGRDTQYF TGTGCCTGGAGTGCGGGTCCGGGACAGGGGGGTAGAGATACGCAGTATTTT
16 TRBJ2-1 TRBV18 . TRBD1 CASSLLTGTAYNEQFF TGTGCCAGCTCATTACTTACCGGGACAGCATACAATGAGCAGTTCTTC
20 TRBJ1-3 TRBV14 . TRBD1 CASSQALGTGIGLSGNTIYF TGTGCCAGCAGCCAAGCCCTCGGGACAGGGATAGGGCTCTCTGGAAACACCATATATTTT
14 TRBJ2-3 TRBV28 . . CASSLGGSADTQYF TGTGCCAGCAGTTTAGGGGGGAGCGCAGATACGCAGTATTTT
13 TRBJ1-2 TRBV15 few . CATSRDSNYGYTF TGTGCCACCAGCAGAGACTCTAACTATGGCTACACCTTC
13 TRBJ2-1 TRBV2 . TRBD2 CASSLTSTYEQFF TGTGCCAGCAGTTTGACTAGCACGTATGAGCAGTTCTTC
17 TRBJ2-2 TRBV7-2 once . CASSLTSTVRNTGELFF TGTGCCAGCAGCTTAACCTCGACAGTCAGGAACACCGGGGAGCTGTTTTTT
15 TRBJ1-5 TRBV28 . . CASTEASYSNQPQHF TGTGCCAGCACGGAGGCAAGCTATAGCAATCAGCCCCAGCATTTT
13 TRBJ2-1 TRBV5-1 . TRBD1 CASSRGQYNEQFF TGCGCCAGCAGTCGGGGACAGTACAATGAGCAGTTCTTC
16 TRBJ1-2 TRBV18 . TRBD1 CASSPLGTGDIYGYTF TGTGCCAGCTCACCATTAGGGACAGGAGACATCTATGGCTACACCTTC
13 TRBJ2-2 TRBV3-1/TRBV3-2 few . CASGRANTGELFF TGTGCCAGCGGGAGAGCGAACACCGGGGAGCTGTTTTTT
15 TRBJ2-1 TRBV7-3 . TRBD2 CASSLGTSGRNEQFF TGTGCCAGCAGCCTCGGGACTAGCGGGAGGAATGAGCAGTTCTTC
18 TRBJ2-3 TRBV7-9 . TRBD2 CASSLLRELYMSTDTQYF TGTGCCAGCAGCTTATTGCGGGAGCTTTATATGAGCACAGATACGCAGTATTTT
18 TRBJ2-2 TRBV19 . TRBD2 CASSIVLLAANFAGELFF TGTGCCAGTAGTATAGTGTTACTAGCGGCTAACTTCGCCGGGGAGCTGTTTTTT
15 TRBJ2-1 TRBV6-1 few . CASSEPIVYSYEQFF TGTGCCAGCAGTGAACCGATCGTCTATAGCTATGAGCAGTTCTTC
16 TRBJ2-3 TRBV11-2 . . CASSLQGGGGTDTQYF TGTGCCAGCAGCCTTCAGGGGGGAGGAGGAACAGATACGCAGTATTTT
16 TRBJ2-1 TRBV4-1 few TRBD2 CASSAPGTSLYNEQFF TGCGCCAGCAGCGCGCCCGGGACTAGTCTCTACAATGAGCAGTTCTTC
15 TRBJ2-1 TRBV6-6 . . CASSHDRLTYNEQFF TGTGCCAGCAGCCACGACAGGTTGACCTACAATGAGCAGTTCTTC
16 TRBJ2-3 TRBV5-4 . . CASSFRIAASTDTQYF TGTGCCAGCAGCTTCCGAATAGCGGCAAGCACAGATACGCAGTATTTT
15 TRBJ2-7 TRBV5-1 . TRBD2 CASSLRLADRYEQYF TGCGCCAGCAGCCTAAGACTAGCGGACCGCTACGAGCAGTACTTC
15 TRBJ2-2 TRBV7-3 . . CASSVLGGNTGELFF TGTGCCAGCAGCGTCTTGGGGGGGAACACCGGGGAGCTGTTTTTT
16 TRBJ2-7 TRBV4-1 . . CASSQGGAGTAYEQYF TGCGCCAGCAGCCAAGGCGGCGCGGGAACGGCCTACGAGCAGTACTTC
13 TRBJ2-7 TRBV7-8 once . CASSLDGFYEQYF TGTGCCAGCAGCCTCGACGGATTCTACGAGCAGTACTTC
15 TRBJ2-5 TRBV10-2 . TRBD1 CASSQTMTGKETQYF TGCGCCAGCAGCCAAACAATGACAGGGAAAGAGACCCAGTACTTC
17 TRBJ2-7 TRBV5-6 . TRBD2 CASSAPGLAGVSHEQYF TGTGCCAGCAGCGCTCCGGGACTAGCGGGAGTTTCTCACGAGCAGTACTTC
15 TRBJ2-5 TRBV9 . TRBD2 CASSSGLAGTETQYF TGTGCCAGCAGCTCGGGACTAGCGGGAACAGAGACCCAGTACTTC
15 TRBJ2-7 TRBV9 . TRBD2 CASSVAAAGTYEQYF TGTGCCAGCAGCGTAGCTGCAGCGGGGACCTACGAGCAGTACTTC
19 TRBJ1-5 TRBV24-1 . TRBD1 CATSDSRGQGLGSNQPQHF TGTGCCACCAGTGATTCCCGGGGACAGGGGCTTGGGAGCAATCAGCCCCAGCATTTT
17 TRBJ1-3 TRBV5-1 . TRBD1 CASSSTTGAHSGNTIYF TGCGCCAGCAGCTCAACAACAGGGGCCCACTCTGGAAACACCATATATTTT
14 TRBJ2-7 TRBV29-1 . TRBD1 CSVETPGGPYEQYF TGCAGCGTTGAGACGCCAGGGGGTCCCTACGAGCAGTACTTC
15 TRBJ1-5 TRBV28 . . CASIPGGGGSWPQHF TGTGCCAGCATTCCGGGCGGCGGAGGATCGTGGCCCCAGCATTTT
12 TRBJ2-3 TRBV5-1 . . CASSLVTDTQYF TGCGCCAGCAGCTTGGTGACAGATACGCAGTATTTT
16 TRBJ1-6 TRBV6-6 . . CASSYSKENPYSPLHF TGTGCCAGCAGTTACTCGAAAGAGAACCCATATTCACCCCTCCACTTT
15 TRBJ2-2 TRBV7-2 . . CASSSPGHRTGELFF TGTGCCAGCAGCTCGCCGGGACACAGAACCGGGGAGCTGTTTTTT
12 TRBJ2-5 TRBV29-1 . TRBD2 CSGKAGGETQYF TGCAGCGGGAAAGCGGGAGGCGAGACCCAGTACTTC